Sequencing of this TCR beta chain was carried out in a study of cytomegalovirus exposure and HLA in healthy donors. For the study at large: Genotyping of roughly 400 donors showed that around 81% belonged to the Caucasian-associated ancestry cluster. Study observations and caveats: The listing of 160 or so TCR beta chains classed them as cytomegalovirus-associated. Available immune exposure information was restricted to CMV serostatus only. Most subjects had HLA-A and HLA-B alleles reportedly predicted accurately by TCR beta sequences.

Unmatched junction bases numbered 5, after V lost 3 bases and J lost 1 base. From germline, CDR1 is SGDLS and CDR2 YYNGEE. This CDR3 has 15 residues. On this clone itself: The antigen remains unidentified.

PCR was performed using 60 Vbeta and 13 Jbeta primers. The assay was immunoSEQ multiplex PCR, and TCRdb's table has in-frame clones only and misses some. The repertoire holds fewer than 150,000 clones, 73% seen once, with 13% to 15% in the top ten. This chain links TRBV9 with TRBJ2-3; 7 bases are a match to TRBD2. This sequence originates from a human donor in good health. Sequenced material: PBMCs. The CDR3 nucleotides read TGTGCCAGCAGCGCTAGCGGTTCCGGCACAGATACGCAGTATTTT. This encodes CASSASGSGTDTQYF.